The present TCR beta chain was sequenced within a study of Ad26.COV2.S vaccination and SARS-CoV-2 variants. General study findings and limits: The study found similar non-spike TCR breadth in vaccine and placebo recipients. The authors reported substantial breadth in spike-specific CD8+ and CD4+ T cell responses after vaccination.

In the case of this clone: Its antigen is not identified.

Clones were sequenced by immunoSEQ multiplex PCR, and TCRdb holds only the in-frame ones, with some missing. The data show roughly 460,000 clones, approximately 90% seen once. Treatment specified: 15 to 20 received Ad26.COV2.S at low or high dose, single or two shots; 5 received placebo; per-sample allocation not given. The samples were gathered on day 63 after the first injection of vaccine or placebo. The CDR3 is 14 amino acids. Germline CDR1 and CDR2: MGHDK and SYGVNS. V was trimmed by 1 base and J by 11 bases, leaving 14 bases between them. The sample was peripheral blood, taken in a trial of Ad26.COV2.S vaccine versus placebo. The sequence came from a person aged 18-60 years who received the Ad26.COV2.S COVID-19 vaccine or a placebo. This sequence joins TRBV25-1 and TRBJ1-4; the D is unclear. The CDR3 DNA reads TGTGCCAGCAGTGAATCGGGTCTTGGAGTGAAACTGTTTTTT. Amino acid sequence: CASSESGLGVKLFF.